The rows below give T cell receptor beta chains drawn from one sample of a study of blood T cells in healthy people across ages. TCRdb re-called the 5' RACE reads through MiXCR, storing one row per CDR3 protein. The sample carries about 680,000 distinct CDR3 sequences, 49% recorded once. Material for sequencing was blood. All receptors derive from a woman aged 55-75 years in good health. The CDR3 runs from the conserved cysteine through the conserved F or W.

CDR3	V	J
CASSSGTRWYEQYF	TRBV12-3/TRBV12-4	TRBJ2-7
CSSSLLSTGGVTPVSYNEQFF	TRBV7-8	TRBJ2-1
CASSLGTGGPNTEAFF	TRBV13	TRBJ1-1
CATSDHLGRAVNEQYF	TRBV24-1	TRBJ2-5
CASSFQTYRTPKGYEQYF	TRBV5-5	-
CASSSTGQTLVGELFF	TRBV28	TRBJ2-2
CSVGGQASEAFF	TRBV20-1	TRBJ1-1
CASSPMKLQGGEQYF	TRBV7-2	TRBJ2-7
CASRGQLYTEAFF	TRBV12-3/TRBV12-4	TRBJ1-1
CASSPETAVFTDTQYF	TRBV18	TRBJ2-3
CASSSGPFEAFF	TRBV28	TRBJ1-1
CASSLLGQGLIETQYF	TRBV5-1	TRBJ2-5
CASSDGGHQPQHF	TRBV25-1	TRBJ1-5
CSASVGAGADTQYF	TRBV20-1	TRBJ2-3
CASSRRTGGRLAGGDNEQYF	TRBV14	TRBJ2-7
CASSPRLAGSDTQYF	TRBV25-1	TRBJ2-3
CASTQTQYNSPLHF	TRBV6-6	TRBJ1-6
CASIQTPGLDYEQYF	TRBV6-2/TRBV6-3	TRBJ2-7
CASSESHRGGSGANVLTF	TRBV9	TRBJ2-6
CASSPGEVRQYF	TRBV5-1	TRBJ2-5
CASTPTGQNEKLFF	TRBV12-3/TRBV12-4	TRBJ1-4
CASSPTGTTQETQYF	TRBV11-3	TRBJ2-5